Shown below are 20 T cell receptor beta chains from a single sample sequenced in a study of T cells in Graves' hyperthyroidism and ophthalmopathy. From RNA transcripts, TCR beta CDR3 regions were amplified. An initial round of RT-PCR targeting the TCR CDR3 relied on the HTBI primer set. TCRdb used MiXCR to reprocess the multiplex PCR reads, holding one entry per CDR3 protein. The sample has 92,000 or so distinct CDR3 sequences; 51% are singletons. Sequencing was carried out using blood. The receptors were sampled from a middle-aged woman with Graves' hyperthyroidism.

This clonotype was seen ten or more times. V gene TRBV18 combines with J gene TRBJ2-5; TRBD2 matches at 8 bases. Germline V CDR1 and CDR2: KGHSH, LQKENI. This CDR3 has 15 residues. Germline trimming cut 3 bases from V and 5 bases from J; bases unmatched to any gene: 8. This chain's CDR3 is CASSPGSGSRETQYF. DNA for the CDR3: TGTGCCAGCTCACCCGGGAGCGGGAGCCGTGAGACCCAGTACTTC.

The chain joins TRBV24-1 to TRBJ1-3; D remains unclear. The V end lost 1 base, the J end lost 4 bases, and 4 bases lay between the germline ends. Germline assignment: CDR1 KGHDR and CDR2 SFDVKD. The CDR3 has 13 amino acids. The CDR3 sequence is CATSDLGGNTIYF. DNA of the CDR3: TGTGCCACCAGTGATTTAGGGGGAAACACCATATATTTT.

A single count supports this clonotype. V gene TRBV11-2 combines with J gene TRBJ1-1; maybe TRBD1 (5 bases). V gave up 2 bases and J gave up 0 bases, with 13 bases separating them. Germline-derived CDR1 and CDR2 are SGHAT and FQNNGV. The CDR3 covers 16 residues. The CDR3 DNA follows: TGTGCCAGCAGCTTATTAGCCGGGGGAGTGAACACTGAAGCTTTCTTT. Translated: CASSLLAGGVNTEAFF.

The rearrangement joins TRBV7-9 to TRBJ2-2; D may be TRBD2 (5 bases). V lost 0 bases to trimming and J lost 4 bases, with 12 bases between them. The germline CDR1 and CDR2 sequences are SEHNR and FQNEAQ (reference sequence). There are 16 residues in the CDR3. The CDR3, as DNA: TGTGCCAGCAGCTTAGCCGGGAAGGGCCTCACCGGGGAGCTGTTTTTT. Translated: CASSLAGKGLTGELFF. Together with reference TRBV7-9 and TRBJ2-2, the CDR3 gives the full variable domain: DTGVSQNPRHKITKRGQNVTFRCDPISEHNRLYWYRQTLGQGPEFLTYFQNEAQLEKSRLLSDRFSAERPKGSFSTLEIQRTEQGDSAMYLCASSLAGKGLTGELFFGEGSRLTVL.

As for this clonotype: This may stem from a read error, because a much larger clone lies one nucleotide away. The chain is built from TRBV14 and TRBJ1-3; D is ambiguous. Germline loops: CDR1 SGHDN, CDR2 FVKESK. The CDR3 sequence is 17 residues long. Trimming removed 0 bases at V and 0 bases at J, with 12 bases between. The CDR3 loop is CASSQDTAVVSGNTIYF. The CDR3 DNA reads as TGTGCCAGCAGCCAAGATACGGCGGTGGTCTCTGGAAACACCATATATTTT. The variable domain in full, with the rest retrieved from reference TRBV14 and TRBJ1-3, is EAGVTQFPSHSVIEKGQTVTLRCDPISGHDNLYWYRRVMGKEIKFLLHFVKESKQDESGMPNNRFLAERTGGTYSTLKVQPAELEDSGVYFCASSQDTAVVSGNTIYFGEGSWLTVV.

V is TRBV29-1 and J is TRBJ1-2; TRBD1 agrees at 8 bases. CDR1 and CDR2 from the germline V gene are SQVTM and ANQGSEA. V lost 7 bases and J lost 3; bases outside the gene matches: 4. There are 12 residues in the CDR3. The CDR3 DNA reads TGCAGCGGACAGGGGATCGACTATGGCTACACCTTC. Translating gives CSGQGIDYGYTF.

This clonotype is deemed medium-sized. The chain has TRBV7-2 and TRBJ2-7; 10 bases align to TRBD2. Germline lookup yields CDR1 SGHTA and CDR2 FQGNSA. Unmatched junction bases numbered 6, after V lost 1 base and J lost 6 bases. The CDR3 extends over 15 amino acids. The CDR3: CASSLGLAGVSEQYF. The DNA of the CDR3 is TGTGCCAGCAGCTTAGGTCTAGCGGGAGTTTCCGAGCAGTACTTC.

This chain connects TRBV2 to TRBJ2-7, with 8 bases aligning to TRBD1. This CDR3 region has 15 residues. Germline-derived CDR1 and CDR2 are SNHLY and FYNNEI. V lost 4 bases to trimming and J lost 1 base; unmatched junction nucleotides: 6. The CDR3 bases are TGTGCCAGCAGTGCCGGGACAGGTTTTTCCTACGAGCAGTACTTC. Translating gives CASSAGTGFSYEQYF.

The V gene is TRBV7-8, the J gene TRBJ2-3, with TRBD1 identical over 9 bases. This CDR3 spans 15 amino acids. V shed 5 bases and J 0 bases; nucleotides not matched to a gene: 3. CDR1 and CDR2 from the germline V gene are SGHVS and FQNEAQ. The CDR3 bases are TGTGCCAGCAGCGGGGGGACAGGGAGCACAGATACGCAGTATTTT. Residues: CASSGGTGSTDTQYF.

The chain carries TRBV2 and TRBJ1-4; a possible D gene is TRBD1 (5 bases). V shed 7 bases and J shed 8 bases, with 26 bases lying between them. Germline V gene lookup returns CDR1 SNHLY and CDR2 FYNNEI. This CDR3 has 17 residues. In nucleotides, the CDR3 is TGTGCCAGCATTCCTTCAGGCAGGCCCACCGGGGACGAAAAACTGTTTTTT. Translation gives CASIPSGRPTGDEKLFF.

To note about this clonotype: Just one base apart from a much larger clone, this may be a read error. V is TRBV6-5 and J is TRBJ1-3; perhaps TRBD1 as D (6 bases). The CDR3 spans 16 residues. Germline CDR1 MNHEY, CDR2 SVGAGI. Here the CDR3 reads CASSYHRDTSRNTIYF. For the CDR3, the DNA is TGTGCCAGCAGTTACCATCGGGACACCTCTAGAAACACCATATATTTT.

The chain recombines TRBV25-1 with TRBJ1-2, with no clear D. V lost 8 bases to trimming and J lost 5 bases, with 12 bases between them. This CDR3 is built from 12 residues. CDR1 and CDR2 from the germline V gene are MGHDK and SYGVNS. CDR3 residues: CASLATEYGYTF. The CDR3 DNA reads TGTGCCAGCTTAGCCACGGAGTATGGCTACACCTTC.

CDR3 nucleotide sequence: TGTGCCAGCAGTGAATGGGCCGAGACAGGGTACGACGAGCAGTACTTC. Translation: CASSEWAETGYDEQYF. The chain employs TRBV6-6 and TRBJ2-7; 7 nucleotides align to TRBD1. V was clipped by 5 bases and J by 5 bases; unmatched bases: 15. The CDR3 covers 16 residues. The germline CDR1 and CDR2 sequences are MNHNY and SVGAGI (reference sequence).

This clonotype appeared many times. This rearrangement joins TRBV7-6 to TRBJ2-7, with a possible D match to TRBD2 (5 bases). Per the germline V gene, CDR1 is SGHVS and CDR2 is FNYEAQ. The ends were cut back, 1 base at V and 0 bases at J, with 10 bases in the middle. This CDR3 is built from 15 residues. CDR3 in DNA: TGTGCCAGCAGCTTAGGGACTTCCAGCTCCTACGAGCAGTACTTC. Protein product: CASSLGTSSSYEQYF.

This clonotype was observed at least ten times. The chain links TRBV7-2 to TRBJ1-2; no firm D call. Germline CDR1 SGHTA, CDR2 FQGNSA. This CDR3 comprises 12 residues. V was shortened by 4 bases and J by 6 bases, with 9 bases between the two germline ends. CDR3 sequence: CASSSRPDGYTF. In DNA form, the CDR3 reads TGTGCCAGCAGCTCCCGACCGGATGGCTACACCTTC. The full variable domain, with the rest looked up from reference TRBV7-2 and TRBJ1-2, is GAGVSQSPSNKVTEKGKDVELRCDPISGHTALYWYRQSLGQGLEFLIYFQGNSAPDKSGLPSDRFSAERTGGSVSTLTIQRTQQEDSAVYLCASSSRPDGYTFGSGTRLTVV.

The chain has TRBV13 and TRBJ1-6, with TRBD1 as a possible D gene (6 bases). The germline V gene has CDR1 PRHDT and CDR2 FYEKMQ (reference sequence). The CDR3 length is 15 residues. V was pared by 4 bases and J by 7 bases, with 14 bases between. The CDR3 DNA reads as TGTGCCAGCAGCTGGGGGGCAGGGATGAATTCACCCCTCCACTTT. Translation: CASSWGAGMNSPLHF.

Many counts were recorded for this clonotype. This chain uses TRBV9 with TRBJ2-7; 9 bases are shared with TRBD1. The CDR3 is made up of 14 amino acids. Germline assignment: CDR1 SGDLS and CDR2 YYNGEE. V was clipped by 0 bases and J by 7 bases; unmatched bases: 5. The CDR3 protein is CASSVGDRVGEQYF. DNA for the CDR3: TGTGCCAGCAGCGTAGGGGACAGGGTTGGAGAGCAGTACTTC. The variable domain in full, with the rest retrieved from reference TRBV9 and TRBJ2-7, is DSGVTQTPKHLITATGQRVTLRCSPRSGDLSVYWYQQSLDQGLQFLIQYYNGEERAKGNILERFSAQQFPDLHSELNLSSLELGDSALYFCASSVGDRVGEQYFGPGTRLTVT.

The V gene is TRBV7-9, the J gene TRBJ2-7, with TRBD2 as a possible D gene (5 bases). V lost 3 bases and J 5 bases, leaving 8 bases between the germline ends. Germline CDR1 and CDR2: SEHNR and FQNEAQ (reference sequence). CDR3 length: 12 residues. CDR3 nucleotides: TGTGCCAGCAGCTTCACGGAGGACGAGCAGTACTTC. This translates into CASSFTEDEQYF.

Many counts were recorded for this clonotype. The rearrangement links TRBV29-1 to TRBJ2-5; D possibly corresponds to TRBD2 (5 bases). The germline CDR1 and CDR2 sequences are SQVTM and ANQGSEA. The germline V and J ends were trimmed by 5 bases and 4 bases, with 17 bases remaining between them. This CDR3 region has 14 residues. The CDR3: CSVLLVAVGETQYF. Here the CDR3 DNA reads TGCAGCGTTCTACTAGTCGCGGTGGGAGAGACCCAGTACTTC.

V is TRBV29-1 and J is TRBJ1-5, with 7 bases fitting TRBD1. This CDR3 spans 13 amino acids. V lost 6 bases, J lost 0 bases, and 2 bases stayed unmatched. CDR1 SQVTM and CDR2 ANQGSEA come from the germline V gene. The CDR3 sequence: CSVTGNSNQPQHF. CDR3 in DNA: TGCAGCGTGACAGGGAATAGCAATCAGCCCCAGCATTTT.